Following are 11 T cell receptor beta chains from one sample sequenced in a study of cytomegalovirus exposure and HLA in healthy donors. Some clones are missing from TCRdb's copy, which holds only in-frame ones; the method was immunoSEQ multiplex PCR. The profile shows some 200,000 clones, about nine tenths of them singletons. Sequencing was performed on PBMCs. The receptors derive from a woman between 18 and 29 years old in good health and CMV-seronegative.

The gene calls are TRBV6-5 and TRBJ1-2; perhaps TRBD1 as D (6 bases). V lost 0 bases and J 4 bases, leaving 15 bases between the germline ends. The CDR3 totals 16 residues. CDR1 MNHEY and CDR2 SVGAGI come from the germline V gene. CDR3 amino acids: CASSYSGGANLYGYTF. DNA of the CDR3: TGTGCCAGCAGTTACTCGGGGGGGGCGAACCTCTATGGCTACACCTTC.

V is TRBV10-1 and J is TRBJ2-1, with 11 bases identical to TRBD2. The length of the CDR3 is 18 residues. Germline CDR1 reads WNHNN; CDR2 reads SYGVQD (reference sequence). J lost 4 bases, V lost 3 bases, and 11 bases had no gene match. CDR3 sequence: CASSDGTSGAVGYNEQFF. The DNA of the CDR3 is TGCGCCAGCAGTGATGGGACTAGCGGCGCCGTGGGTTACAATGAGCAGTTCTTC.

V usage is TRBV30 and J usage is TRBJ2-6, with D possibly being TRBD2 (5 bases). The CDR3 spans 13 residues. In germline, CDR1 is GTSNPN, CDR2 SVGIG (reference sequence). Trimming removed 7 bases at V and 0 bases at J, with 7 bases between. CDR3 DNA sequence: TGTGCCTACACTAGCTCTGGGGCCAACGTCCTGACTTTC. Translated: CAYTSSGANVLTF.

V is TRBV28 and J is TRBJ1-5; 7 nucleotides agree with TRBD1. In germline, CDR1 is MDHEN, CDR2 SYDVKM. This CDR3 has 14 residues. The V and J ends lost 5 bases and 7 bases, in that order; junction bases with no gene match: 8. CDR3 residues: CASSITGVRQPQHF. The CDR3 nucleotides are TGTGCCAGCAGTATTACAGGGGTTCGCCAGCCCCAGCATTTT.

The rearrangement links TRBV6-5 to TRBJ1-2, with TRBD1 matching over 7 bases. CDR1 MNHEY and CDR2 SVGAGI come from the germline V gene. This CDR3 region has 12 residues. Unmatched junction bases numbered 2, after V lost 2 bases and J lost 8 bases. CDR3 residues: CASSYQGEGYTF. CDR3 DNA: TGTGCCAGCAGTTACCAGGGGGAGGGCTACACCTTC.

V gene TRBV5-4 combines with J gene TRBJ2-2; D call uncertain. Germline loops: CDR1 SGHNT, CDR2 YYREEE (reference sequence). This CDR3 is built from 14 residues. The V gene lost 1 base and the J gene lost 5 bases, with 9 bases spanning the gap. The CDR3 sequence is CASSLSPLTGELFF. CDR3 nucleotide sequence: TGTGCCAGCAGCTTGTCCCCCTTAACCGGGGAGCTGTTTTTT. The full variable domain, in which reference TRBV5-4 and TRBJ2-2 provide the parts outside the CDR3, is ETGVTQSPTHLIKTRGQQVTLRCSSQSGHNTVSWYQQALGQGPQFIFQYYREEENGRGNFPPRFSGLQFPNYSSELNVNALELDDSALYLCASSLSPLTGELFFGEGSRLTVL.

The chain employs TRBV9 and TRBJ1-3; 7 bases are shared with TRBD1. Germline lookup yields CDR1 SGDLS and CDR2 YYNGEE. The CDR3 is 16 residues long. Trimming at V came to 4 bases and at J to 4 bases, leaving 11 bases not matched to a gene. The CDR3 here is CASSPATGRYGNTIYF. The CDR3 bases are TGTGCCAGCAGCCCAGCGACAGGGCGTTACGGAAACACCATATATTTT. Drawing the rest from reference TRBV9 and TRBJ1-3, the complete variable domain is DSGVTQTPKHLITATGQRVTLRCSPRSGDLSVYWYQQSLDQGLQFLIQYYNGEERAKGNILERFSAQQFPDLHSELNLSSLELGDSALYFCASSPATGRYGNTIYFGEGSWLTVV.

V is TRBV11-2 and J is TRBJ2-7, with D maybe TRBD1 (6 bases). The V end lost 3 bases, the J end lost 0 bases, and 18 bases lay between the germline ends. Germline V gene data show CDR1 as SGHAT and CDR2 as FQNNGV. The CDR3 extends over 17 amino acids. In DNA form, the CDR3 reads TGTGCCAGCAGCTTCCGTCGGCAGGGGCCTCACTCCTACGAGCAGTACTTC. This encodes CASSFRRQGPHSYEQYF.

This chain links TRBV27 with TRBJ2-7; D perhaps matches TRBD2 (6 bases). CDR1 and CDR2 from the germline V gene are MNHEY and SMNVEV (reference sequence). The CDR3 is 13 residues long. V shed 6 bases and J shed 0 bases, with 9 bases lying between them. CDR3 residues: CASRGTASYEQYF. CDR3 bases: TGTGCCAGCAGAGGGACTGCCTCCTACGAGCAGTACTTC.

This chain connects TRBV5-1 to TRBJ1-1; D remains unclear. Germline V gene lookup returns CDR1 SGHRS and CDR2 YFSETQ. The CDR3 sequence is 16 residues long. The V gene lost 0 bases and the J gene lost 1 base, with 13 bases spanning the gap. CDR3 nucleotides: TGCGCCAGCAGCTTGGAGGGCGGGCTAAGGAACACTGAAGCTTTCTTT. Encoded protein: CASSLEGGLRNTEAFF.

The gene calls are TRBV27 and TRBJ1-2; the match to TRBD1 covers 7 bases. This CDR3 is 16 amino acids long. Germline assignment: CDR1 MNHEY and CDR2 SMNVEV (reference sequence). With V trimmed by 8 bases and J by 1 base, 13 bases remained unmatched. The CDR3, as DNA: TGTGCCAGCTTGGGACAGTCTTCTGGAGGTAACTATGGCTACACCTTC. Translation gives CASLGQSSGGNYGYTF.